This T cell receptor beta chain is drawn from a study of blood T cell repertoires in COVID-19. Across the study: COVID-19 samples, acute and convalescent, were from the United States, Italy and Spain.

Which cohort a participant joined came from the clinical history participants gave. The method was immunoSEQ multiplex PCR; TCRdb's version includes in-frame clones alone and lacks a portion of them. The profile covers a few hundred thousand clones, with roughly 90% appearing a single time and approximately 10% taken by the ten largest. The receptor comes from a man in his late teens or twenties with acute COVID-19. Source material: PBMCs or T cells enriched from blood (not recorded which).

Written as DNA, the CDR3 is TGTGCCACCAGCAGAGGCCGACAGGCGGCCAGACTTAACTATGGCTACACCTTC. Residues: CATSRGRQAARLNYGYTF. The V and J genes are TRBV15 and TRBJ1-2; maybe TRBD1 (6 bases). CDR1 and CDR2 (germline): LNHNV, YYDKDF (reference sequence). The V end was cut by 1 base, the J end by 1 base, with 19 bases between. This CDR3 comprises 18 residues.